A selection of T cell receptor beta chains follows, all from one sample in a study of T cell repertoires in cytomegalovirus infection. TCRdb reprocessed the reads with MiXCR, giving one entry per CDR3 protein. The data show over 300,000 distinct CDR3 sequences, with approximately 9.5% seen just once and approximately 4.5% held by the top ten. Sequencing input: PBMCs. These receptors were collected from a human donor in good health (CMV status not recorded). Some clones in this sample may be carry-over from other donors' samples. Each CDR3 is given without its conserved first and last residue.

V gene: TRBV11-1
J gene: TRBJ2-7
CDR3 protein: ASSLEIGRRSYEQY

V gene: TRBV4-2
J gene: TRBJ2-7
CDR3 protein: ASSQGRGYVTYEQY

V gene: TRBV7-2
J gene: TRBJ2-2
CDR3 protein: ASSLLRTGTGELF

V gene: TRBV19
J gene: TRBJ2-1
CDR3 protein: ASSIALYNEQF

V gene: TRBV7-2
J gene: TRBJ1-4
CDR3 protein: ASSSQQGLIEKLF

V gene: TRBV10-3
J gene: TRBJ1-5
CDR3 protein: AIRADKGNQPQH

V gene: TRBV7-9
J gene: TRBJ2-7
CDR3 protein: ASSLLGASYEQY

V gene: TRBV12-3/TRBV12-4
J gene: TRBJ1-4
CDR3 protein: ASSLARGEKLF

V gene: TRBV20-1
J gene: TRBJ2-5
CDR3 protein: SASRGIRETQY

V gene: TRBV6-6
J gene: TRBJ1-4
CDR3 protein: ASSYSAATNEKLF

V gene: TRBV7-6
J gene: TRBJ2-1
CDR3 protein: ASSLRATGGHEQF

V gene: TRBV5-6
J gene: TRBJ1-5
CDR3 protein: ASSLLGTQNQPQH

V gene: TRBV6-2/TRBV6-3
J gene: TRBJ2-5
CDR3 protein: ASTTRGQKQETQY

V gene: TRBV6-8
J gene: TRBJ1-4
CDR3 protein: ATTSPGHNATNEKLF

V gene: TRBV5-4
J gene: TRBJ1-2
CDR3 protein: ASSPTGVSFVYT

V gene: TRBV7-2
J gene: TRBJ1-6
CDR3 protein: ASSTATGTAGSPLH

V gene: TRBV9
J gene: TRBJ2-7
CDR3 protein: ASSVRDRSYEQY

V gene: TRBV7-2
J gene: TRBJ2-7
CDR3 protein: ASSPRTPPYEQY

V gene: TRBV20-1
J gene: TRBJ1-2
CDR3 protein: SARDSTGTANYGYT

V gene: TRBV2
J gene: TRBJ2-7
CDR3 protein: ASSEGSAGREQY

V gene: TRBV7-7
J gene: TRBJ2-2
CDR3 protein: ASSPYTGDTGELF

V gene: TRBV30
J gene: TRBJ2-2
CDR3 protein: AWSRGPNTGELF

V gene: TRBV7-2
J gene: TRBJ2-7
CDR3 protein: ASRTTGTGIYEQY

V gene: TRBV7-2
J gene: TRBJ1-2
CDR3 protein: ASSLAPDPNYGYT

V gene: TRBV20-1
J gene: TRBJ2-1
CDR3 protein: SARDDGHYNEQF

V gene: TRBV28
J gene: TRBJ2-7
CDR3 protein: ASSLKASGEYEQY

V gene: TRBV19
J gene: TRBJ1-3
CDR3 protein: ASSSVRHSGNTIY

V gene: TRBV6-2/TRBV6-3
J gene: TRBJ2-1
CDR3 protein: ASSYYGVSSYNEQF

V gene: TRBV28
J gene: TRBJ1-1
CDR3 protein: ASSLDVRVGTGDTEAF

V gene: TRBV6-2/TRBV6-3
J gene: TRBJ2-1
CDR3 protein: ASKIRDLTINEQF

V gene: TRBV15
J gene: TRBJ2-2
CDR3 protein: ATSVDRNTGELF

V gene: TRBV6-8
J gene: TRBJ2-1
CDR3 protein: ASRNGTSGSREQF

V gene: TRBV30
J gene: TRBJ1-1
CDR3 protein: AWSFWGQTEAF

V gene: TRBV7-2
J gene: TRBJ2-6
CDR3 protein: ASREGGFSGANVLT

V gene: TRBV7-9
J gene: TRBJ1-3
CDR3 protein: ASSSLSSGNTIY

V gene: TRBV24-1
J gene: TRBJ2-3
CDR3 protein: ATSDLDRGSDTQY

V gene: TRBV7-2
J gene: TRBJ2-5
CDR3 protein: ASSLSGRIETQY

V gene: TRBV6-1
J gene: TRBJ2-2
CDR3 protein: ASSEWANLNTGELF

V gene: TRBV14
J gene: TRBJ2-7
CDR3 protein: ASSSYRGAYEQY

V gene: TRBV3-1
J gene: TRBJ1-2
CDR3 protein: ASSLSDRESYGYT

V gene: TRBV7-3
J gene: TRBJ1-5
CDR3 protein: ASSSDSHQPQH

V gene: TRBV7-7
J gene: TRBJ2-5
CDR3 protein: ASSSGQGVWETQY

V gene: TRBV6-5
J gene: TRBJ1-4
CDR3 protein: ASSGLKSRRDEKLF

V gene: TRBV20-1
J gene: TRBJ2-3
CDR3 protein: SARARYTSTDTQY

V gene: TRBV9
J gene: TRBJ2-1
CDR3 protein: ASSVGGSINEQF